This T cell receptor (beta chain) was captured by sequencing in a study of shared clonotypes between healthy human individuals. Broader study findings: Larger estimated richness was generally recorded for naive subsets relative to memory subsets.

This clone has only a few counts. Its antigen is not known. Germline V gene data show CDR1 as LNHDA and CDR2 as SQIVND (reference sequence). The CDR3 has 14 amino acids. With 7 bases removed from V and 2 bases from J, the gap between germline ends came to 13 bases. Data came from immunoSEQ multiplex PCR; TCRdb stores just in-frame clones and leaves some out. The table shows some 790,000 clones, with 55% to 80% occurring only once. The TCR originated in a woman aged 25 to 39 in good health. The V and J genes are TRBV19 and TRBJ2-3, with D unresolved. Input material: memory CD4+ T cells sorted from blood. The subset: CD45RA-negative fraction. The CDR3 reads CASKLQGNTDTQYF. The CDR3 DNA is TGTGCCAGTAAGTTACAAGGAAACACAGATACGCAGTATTTT.